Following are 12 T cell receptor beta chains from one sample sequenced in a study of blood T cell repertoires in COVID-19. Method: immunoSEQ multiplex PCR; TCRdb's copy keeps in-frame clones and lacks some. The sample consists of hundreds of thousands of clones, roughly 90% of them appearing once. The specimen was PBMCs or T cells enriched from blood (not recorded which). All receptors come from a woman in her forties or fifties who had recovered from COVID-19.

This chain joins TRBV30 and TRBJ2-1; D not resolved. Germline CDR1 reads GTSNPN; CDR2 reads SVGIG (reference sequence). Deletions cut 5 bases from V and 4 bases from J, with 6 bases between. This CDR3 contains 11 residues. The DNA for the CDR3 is TGTGCCTGGGCCCTGTACAATGAGCAGTTCTTC. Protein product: CAWALYNEQFF. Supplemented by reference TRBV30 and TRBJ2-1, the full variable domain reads SQTIHQWPATLVQPVGSPLSLECTVEGTSNPNLYWYRQAAGRGLQLLFYSVGIGQISSEVPQNLSASRPQDRQFILSSKKLLLSDSGFYLCAWALYNEQFFGPGTRLTVL.

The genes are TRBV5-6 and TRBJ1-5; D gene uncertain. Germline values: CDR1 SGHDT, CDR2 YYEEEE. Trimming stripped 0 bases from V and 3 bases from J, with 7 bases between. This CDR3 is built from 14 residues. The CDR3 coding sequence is TGTGCCAGCAGCTTGGCCCAAAACAATCAGCCCCAGCATTTT. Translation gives CASSLAQNNQPQHF.

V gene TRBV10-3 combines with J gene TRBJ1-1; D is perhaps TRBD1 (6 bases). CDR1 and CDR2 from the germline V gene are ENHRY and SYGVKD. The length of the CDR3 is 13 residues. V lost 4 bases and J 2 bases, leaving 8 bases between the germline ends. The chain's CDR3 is CAISVQGNTEAFF. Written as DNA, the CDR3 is TGTGCCATCAGTGTACAGGGAAACACTGAAGCTTTCTTT.

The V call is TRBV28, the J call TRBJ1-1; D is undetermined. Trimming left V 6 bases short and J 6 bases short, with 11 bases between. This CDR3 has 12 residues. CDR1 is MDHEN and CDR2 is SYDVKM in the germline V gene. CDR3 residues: CASSLTVPEAFF. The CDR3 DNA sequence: TGTGCCAGCAGCCTCACGGTCCCTGAAGCTTTCTTT.

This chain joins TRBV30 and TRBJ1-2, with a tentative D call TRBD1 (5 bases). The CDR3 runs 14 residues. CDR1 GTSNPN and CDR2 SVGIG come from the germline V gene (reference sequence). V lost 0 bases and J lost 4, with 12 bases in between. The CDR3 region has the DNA TGTGCCTGGAGTGTGGGGCAGATCGCCTATGGCTACACCTTC. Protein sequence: CAWSVGQIAYGYTF.

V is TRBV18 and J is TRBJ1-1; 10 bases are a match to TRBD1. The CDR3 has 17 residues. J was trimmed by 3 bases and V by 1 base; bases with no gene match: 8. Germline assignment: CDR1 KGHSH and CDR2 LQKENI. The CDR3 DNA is TGTGCCAGCTCACCACTTCGGACAGGGGGGGAGGACACTGAAGCTTTCTTT. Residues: CASSPLRTGGEDTEAFF.

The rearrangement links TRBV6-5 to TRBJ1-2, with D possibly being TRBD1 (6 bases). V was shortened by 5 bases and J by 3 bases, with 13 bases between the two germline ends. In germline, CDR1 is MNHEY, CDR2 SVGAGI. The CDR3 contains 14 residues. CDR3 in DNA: TGTGCCAGCAGTACATCGGGGACATACTATGGCTACACCTTC. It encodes CASSTSGTYYGYTF.

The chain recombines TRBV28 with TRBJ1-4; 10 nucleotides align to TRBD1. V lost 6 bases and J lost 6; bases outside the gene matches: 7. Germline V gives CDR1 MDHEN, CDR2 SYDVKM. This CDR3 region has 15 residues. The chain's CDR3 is CASRVIGQGDEKLFF. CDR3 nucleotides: TGTGCCAGCAGGGTAATAGGACAGGGGGATGAAAAACTGTTTTTT.

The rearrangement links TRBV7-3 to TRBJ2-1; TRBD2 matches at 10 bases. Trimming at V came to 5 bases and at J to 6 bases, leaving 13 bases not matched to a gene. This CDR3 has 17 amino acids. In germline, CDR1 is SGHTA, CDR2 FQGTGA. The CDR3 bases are TGTGCCAGCAGCCCCTCACCGGGACTAGCGATAAGCAATGAGCAGTTCTTC. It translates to CASSPSPGLAISNEQFF.

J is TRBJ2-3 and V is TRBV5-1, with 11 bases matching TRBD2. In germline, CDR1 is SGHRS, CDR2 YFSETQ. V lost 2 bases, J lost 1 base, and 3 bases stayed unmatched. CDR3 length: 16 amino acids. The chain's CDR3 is CASSFGLAGRTDTQYF. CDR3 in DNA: TGCGCCAGCAGCTTCGGACTAGCGGGCCGCACAGATACGCAGTATTTT.

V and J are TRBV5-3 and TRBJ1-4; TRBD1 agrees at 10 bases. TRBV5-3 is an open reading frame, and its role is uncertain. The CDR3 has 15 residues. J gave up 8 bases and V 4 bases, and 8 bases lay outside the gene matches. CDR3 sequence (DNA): TGTGCCAGAAGCGGCCGGGACAGGGGTAGGGAAAAACTGTTTTTT. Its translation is CARSGRDRGREKLFF.

The CDR3 loop is CASARIAGLSSYNEQFF. CDR3 coding DNA: TGTGCCAGCGCAAGAATAGCGGGACTGAGCTCCTACAATGAGCAGTTCTTC. This chain links TRBV11-2 with TRBJ2-1; 8 bases fit TRBD2. With 8 bases clipped from V and 0 bases from J, the junction kept 12 bases outside the gene matches. The CDR3 extends over 17 amino acids. In germline, CDR1 is SGHAT, CDR2 FQNNGV.